This T cell receptor (beta chain) was observed in a study of blood T cells in healthy people across ages. General study results and limits: Unsorted PBMCs ruled out conclusive naive versus antigen-experienced comparison. Measured against age, TCR beta diversity per million T cells decreased in a roughly linear manner.

This clonotype was detected many times. No antigen is known for it. The CDR3 totals 15 residues. Germline V CDR1 and CDR2: SGHRS, YFSETQ. Trimming cost V 2 bases and J 8 bases, with 14 bases left between them. With a J-beta primer mix and a sample-barcoded 5' primer, a second PCR ran roughly 6 to 11 cycles. TCRdb reprocessed the 5' RACE reads via MiXCR and lists one record per CDR3 protein. The sample has 660,000 or so distinct CDR3 sequences; roughly 50% are singletons. Sequencing was done on a sample of blood. The chain couples TRBV5-1 to TRBJ1-6; D unresolved. The TCR originated in a man aged 55 to 70 in good health. CDR3 bases: TGCGCCAGCAGCTTATTCTCCGAGGGTTATTCACCCCTCCACTTT. It translates to CASSLFSEGYSPLHF.